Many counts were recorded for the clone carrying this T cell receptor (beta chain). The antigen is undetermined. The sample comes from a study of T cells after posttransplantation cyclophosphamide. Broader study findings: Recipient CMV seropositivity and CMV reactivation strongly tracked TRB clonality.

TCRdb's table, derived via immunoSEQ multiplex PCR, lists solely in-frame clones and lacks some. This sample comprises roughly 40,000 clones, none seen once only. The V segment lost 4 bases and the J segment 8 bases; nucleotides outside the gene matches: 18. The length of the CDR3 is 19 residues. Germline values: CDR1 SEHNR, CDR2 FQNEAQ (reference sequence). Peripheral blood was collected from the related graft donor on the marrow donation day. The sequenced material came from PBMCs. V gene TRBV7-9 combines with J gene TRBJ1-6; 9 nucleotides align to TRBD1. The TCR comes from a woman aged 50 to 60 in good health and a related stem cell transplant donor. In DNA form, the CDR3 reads TGTGCCAGCAGCTCCCTAGCCAAACAGGGACAGGGCTTTCATTCACCCCTCCACTTT. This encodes CASSSLAKQGQGFHSPLHF.